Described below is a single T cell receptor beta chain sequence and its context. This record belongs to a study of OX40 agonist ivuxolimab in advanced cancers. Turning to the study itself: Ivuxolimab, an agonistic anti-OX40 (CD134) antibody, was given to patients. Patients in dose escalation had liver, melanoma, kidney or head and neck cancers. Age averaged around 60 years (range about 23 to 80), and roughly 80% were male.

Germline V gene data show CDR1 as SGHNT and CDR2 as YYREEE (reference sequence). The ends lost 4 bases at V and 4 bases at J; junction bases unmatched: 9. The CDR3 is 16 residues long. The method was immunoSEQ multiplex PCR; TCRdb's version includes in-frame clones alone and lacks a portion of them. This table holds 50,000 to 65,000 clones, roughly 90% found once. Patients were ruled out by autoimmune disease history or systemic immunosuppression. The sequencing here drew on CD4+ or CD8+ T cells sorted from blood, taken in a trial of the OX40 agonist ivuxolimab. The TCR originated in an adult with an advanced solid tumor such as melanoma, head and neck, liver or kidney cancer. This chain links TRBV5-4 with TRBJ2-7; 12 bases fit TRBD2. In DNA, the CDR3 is TGTGCCAGCAGCCGGACTAGCGGGATAACCCTATACGAGCAGTACTTC. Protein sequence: CASSRTSGITLYEQYF. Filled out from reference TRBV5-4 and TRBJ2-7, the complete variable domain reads ETGVTQSPTHLIKTRGQQVTLRCSSQSGHNTVSWYQQALGQGPQFIFQYYREEENGRGNFPPRFSGLQFPNYSSELNVNALELDDSALYLCASSRTSGITLYEQYFGPGTRLTVT.